This TCR beta chain was profiled in a study of blood T cell repertoires in COVID-19. Turning to the study itself: Some COVID-19 samples were acute and others convalescent; all came from the United States, Italy and Spain.

The germline V gene has CDR1 SGHVS and CDR2 FNYEAQ. This CDR3 is built from 16 residues. V trimming: 1 base; J trimming: 4 bases; junction bases outside the gene matches: 5. TCRdb's copy holds only in-frame clones and misses some; the assay was immunoSEQ multiplex PCR. This sample carries approximately 82,000 clones, about four fifths of them seen once, and the ten largest clones take approximately 15%. This clonotype was sampled from a woman aged 55-70 years with acute or convalescent COVID-19. Sequencing was carried out using peripheral blood. The chain recombines TRBV7-6 with TRBJ2-7, with 12 bases fitting TRBD2. In nucleotides, the CDR3 is TGTGCCAGCAGCTTAGTGTCCGGGACTAGCGGGTACGAGCAGTACTTC. It is translated as CASSLVSGTSGYEQYF.